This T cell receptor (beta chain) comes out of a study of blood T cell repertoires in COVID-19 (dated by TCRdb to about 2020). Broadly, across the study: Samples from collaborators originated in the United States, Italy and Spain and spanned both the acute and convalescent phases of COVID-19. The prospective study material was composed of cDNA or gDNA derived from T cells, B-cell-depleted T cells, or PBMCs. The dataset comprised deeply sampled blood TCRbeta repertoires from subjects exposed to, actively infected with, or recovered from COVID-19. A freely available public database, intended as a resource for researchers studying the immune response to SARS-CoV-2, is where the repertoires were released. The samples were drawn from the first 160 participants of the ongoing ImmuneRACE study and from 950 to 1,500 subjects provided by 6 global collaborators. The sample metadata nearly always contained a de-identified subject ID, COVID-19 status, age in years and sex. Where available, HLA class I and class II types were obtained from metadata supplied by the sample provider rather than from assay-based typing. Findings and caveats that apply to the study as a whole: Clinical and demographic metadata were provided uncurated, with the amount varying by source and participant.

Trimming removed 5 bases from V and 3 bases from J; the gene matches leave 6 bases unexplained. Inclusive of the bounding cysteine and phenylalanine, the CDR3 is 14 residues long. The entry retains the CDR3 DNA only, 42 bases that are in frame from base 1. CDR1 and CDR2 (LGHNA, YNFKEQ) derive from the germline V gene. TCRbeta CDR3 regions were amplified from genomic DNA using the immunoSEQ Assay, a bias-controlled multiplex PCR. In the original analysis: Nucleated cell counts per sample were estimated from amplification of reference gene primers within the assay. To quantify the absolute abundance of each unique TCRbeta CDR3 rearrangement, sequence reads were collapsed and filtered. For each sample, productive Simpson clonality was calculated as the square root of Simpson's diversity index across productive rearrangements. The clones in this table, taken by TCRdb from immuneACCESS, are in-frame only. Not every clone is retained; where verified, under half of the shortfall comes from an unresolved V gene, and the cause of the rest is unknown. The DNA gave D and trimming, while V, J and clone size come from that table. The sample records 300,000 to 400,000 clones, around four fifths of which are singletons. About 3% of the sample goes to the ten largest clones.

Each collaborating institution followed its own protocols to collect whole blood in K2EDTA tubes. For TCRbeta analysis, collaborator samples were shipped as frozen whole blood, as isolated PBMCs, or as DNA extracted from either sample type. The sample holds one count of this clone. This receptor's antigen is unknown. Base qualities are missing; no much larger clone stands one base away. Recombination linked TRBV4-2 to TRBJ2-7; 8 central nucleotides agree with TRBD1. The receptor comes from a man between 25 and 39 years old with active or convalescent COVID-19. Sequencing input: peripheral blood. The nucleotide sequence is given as TGTGCCAGCAGCACGGACAGGGTCCGCTACGAGCAGTACTTC. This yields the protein CASSTDRVRYEQYF.